One sample yielded the 3 T cell receptor beta chains listed below, sequenced in a study of cytomegalovirus exposure and HLA in healthy donors. PCR primers comprised 60 Vbeta and 13 Jbeta primers. Only in-frame clones appear in the TCRdb table, and some are missing; sequencing was by immunoSEQ multiplex PCR. The table lists about 180,000 clones, over 70% of them singletons, with 3.5% to 4.5% in the top ten. Sequences were obtained from PBMCs. Receptors originate from a woman in her sixties in good health and CMV-seropositive.

This CDR3 reads CASSRTSNQETQYF. The CDR3 DNA follows: TGCGCCAGCAGCAGGACTAGCAACCAAGAGACCCAGTACTTC. V is TRBV4-1 and J is TRBJ2-5; 8 bases match TRBD2. V was pared by 5 bases and J by 0 bases, with 2 bases of the junction left unmatched. This CDR3 has 14 residues. The germline CDR1 and CDR2 sequences are MGHRA and YSYEKL.

The chain has TRBV5-6 and TRBJ2-1, with a tentative D call TRBD2 (5 bases). The CDR3 consists of 15 residues. Germline CDR1 reads SGHDT; CDR2 reads YYEEEE. Deletions cut 2 bases from V and 4 bases from J, with 13 bases between. This CDR3 is CASSLGGSPYNEQFF. CDR3 bases: TGTGCCAGCAGCTTAGGCGGGTCCCCTTACAATGAGCAGTTCTTC.

The table lists this clone with a few counts. V is TRBV21-1 and J is TRBJ2-2; TRBD1, the D gene given by the table, was not confirmed from the DNA. TRBV21-1 constitutes a pseudogene. This CDR3 spans 12 amino acids. CDR3 region: CASSTQDGELFF. The CDR3 DNA sequence: TGTGCCAGCAGCACCCAGGACGGGGAGCTGTTTTTT.